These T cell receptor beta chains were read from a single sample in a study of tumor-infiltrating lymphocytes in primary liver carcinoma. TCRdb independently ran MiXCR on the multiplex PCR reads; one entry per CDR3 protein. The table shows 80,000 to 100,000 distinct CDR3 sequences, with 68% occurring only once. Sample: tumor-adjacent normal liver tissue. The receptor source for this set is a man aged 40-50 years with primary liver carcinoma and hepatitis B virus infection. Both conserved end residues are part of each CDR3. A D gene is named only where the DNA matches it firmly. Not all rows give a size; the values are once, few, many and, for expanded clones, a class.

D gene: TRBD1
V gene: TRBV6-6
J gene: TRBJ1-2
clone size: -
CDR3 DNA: TGTGCCAGCAGTTACTCAACAGGGGGCGATAACTATGGCTACACCTTC
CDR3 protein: CASSYSTGGDNYGYTF

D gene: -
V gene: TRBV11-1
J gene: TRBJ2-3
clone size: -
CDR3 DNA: TGTGCCAGCACCTTACGAGGTGCAGGGGGGGATATGCAGTATTTT
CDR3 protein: CASTLRGAGGDMQYF

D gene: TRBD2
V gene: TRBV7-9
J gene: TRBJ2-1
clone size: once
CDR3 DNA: TGTGCCAGCAGCGGGGGGAGAAGCGGGGCCTCAAGCAATGAGCATTTCTTC
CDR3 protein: CASSGGRSGASSNEHFF

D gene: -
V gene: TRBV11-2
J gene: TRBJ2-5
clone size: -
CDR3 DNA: TGTGCCAGCAGCTTAGGGGACATGCGAGAGACCCAGTATTTC
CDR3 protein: CASSLGDMRETQYF

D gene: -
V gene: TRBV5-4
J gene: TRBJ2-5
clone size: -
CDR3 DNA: TGTGCCAGCAGCCCCCTAGGGCAGGTAGACGGGGAGACCCAGTACTTC
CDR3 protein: CASSPLGQVDGETQYF

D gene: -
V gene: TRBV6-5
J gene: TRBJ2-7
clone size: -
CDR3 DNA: TGTGCCAGCAGGGAGACTAGAGTGGGTTACGAGCAGTACTTC
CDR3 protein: CASRETRVGYEQYF

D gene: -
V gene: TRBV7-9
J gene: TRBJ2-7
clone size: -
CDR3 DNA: TGTGCCAGCAGCTTAAATTCAGGCCTCATGCTCACCTACGAGCAGTACTTC
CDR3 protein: CASSLNSGLMLTYEQYF

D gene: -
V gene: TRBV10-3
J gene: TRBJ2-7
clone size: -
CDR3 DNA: TGTGCCATCAGACCCTGCACGCAGGGGTTGAATCATGAGCAGTACTTC
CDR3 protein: CAIRPCTQGLNHEQYF

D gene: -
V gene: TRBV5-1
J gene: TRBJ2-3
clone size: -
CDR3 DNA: TGCGCCAGCAGCGCCAACTGGTTCACAGATACGCAGTATTTT
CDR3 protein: CASSANWFTDTQYF

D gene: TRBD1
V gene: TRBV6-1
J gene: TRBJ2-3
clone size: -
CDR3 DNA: TGCGCCAGCATGGACAGGGTATGGGGTGCGGGTACGCAGTATTTT
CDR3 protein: CASMDRVWGAGTQYF

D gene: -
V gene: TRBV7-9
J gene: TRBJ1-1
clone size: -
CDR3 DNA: TGTGCCAGCAGCTTAAGAGGGCGGGAGTCTGAAGCTTTCTTT
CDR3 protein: CASSLRGRESEAFF

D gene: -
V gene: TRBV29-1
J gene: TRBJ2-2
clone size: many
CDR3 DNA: TGCAGCGTTGGTGAGGGAGCGAACACCGGGGAGCTGTTTTTT
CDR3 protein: CSVGEGANTGELFF

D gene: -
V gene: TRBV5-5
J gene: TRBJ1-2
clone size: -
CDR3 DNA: TGTGCCAGCAGCCCCCGGTCTCTTCTTAGGGATGGGTACACCTTC
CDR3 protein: CASSPRSLLRDGYTF

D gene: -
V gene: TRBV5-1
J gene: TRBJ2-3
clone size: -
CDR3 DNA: TGCGCCAGCAGCTTAGGACAGAGCACAGATATGCAGTATTTT
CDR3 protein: CASSLGQSTDMQYF

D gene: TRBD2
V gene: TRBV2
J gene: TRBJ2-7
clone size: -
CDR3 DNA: TGTGCCAGCAGTCGTTCCACCAGCGGGAGCTCGTACGAGCAGTACTTC
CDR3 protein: CASSRSTSGSSYEQYF

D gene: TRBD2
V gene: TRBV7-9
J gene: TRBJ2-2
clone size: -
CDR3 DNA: TGTGCCAGCAGCTTATGGCAGGGAGGGACCGGGGAGCTGTTTTTT
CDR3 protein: CASSLWQGGTGELFF

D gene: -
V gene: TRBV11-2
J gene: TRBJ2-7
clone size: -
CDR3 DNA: TGTGTCAGCAGTCCCGGGGGCTACGAGCAGTACTTC
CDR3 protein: CVSSPGGYEQYF

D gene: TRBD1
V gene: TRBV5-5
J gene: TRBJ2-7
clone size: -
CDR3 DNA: TGTGCCAGCAGCTTAATTCCGGGACAGGGTAGGGACAAGCAGTACTTT
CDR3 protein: CASSLIPGQGRDKQYF

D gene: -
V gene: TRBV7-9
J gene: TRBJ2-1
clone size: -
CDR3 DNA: TGTGCCAACACTCTAGCGTCCTACAATGAGCAGTTCTTC
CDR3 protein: CANTLASYNEQFF

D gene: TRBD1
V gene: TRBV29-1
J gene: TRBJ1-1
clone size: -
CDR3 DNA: TGCATCGTTCAGGACAGGGAAGCCACCGAAGCTTTCTTT
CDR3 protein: CIVQDREATEAFF

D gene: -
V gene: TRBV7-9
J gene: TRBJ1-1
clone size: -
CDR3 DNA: TGTGCCAGCAGCCGAATGAACACTGAAGCTTTCTTT
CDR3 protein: CASSRMNTEAFF

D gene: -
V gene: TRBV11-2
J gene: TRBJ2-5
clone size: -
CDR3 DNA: TGTGCCAGCAGATCCCGGGACCCGGCCCACCACGAGACACGGTACTTC
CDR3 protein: CASRSRDPAHHETRYF

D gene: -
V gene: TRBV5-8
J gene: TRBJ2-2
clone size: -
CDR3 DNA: TGTGCCAGCAGATTGCGGAGGGGATCCTGGGAGCGGTTTTTT
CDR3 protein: CASRLRRGSWERFF

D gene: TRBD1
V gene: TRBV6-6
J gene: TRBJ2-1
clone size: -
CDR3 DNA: TGTGCCAGCGGCCGACAGGGGGATGAGGAGTTCTTC
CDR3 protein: CASGRQGDEEFF

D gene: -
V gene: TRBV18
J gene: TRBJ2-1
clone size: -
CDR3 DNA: TGTGCCAGCTGGGAGGTGAATGAGCAGTTCTTC
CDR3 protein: CASWEVNEQFF

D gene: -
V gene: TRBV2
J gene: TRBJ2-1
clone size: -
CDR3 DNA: TGCGCCAGGGAGGGGGAGCATTTCTTC
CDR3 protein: CAREGEHFF

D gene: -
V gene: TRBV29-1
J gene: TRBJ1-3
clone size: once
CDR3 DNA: TGCAGCGTTGGACAAGGAGGAAACACCATATATTTC
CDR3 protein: CSVGQGGNTIYF

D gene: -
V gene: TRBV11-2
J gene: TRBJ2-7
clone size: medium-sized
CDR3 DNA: TGTGCCACCCAGGGGGGACAGCGGAGGGGCTACTACGAGCAGTACTTC
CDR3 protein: CATQGGQRRGYYEQYF

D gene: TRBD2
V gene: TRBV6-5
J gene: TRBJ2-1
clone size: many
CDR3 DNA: TGTGCCAGCAGGACTAGCGGATACAATGAGCAGTTCTTC
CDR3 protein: CASRTSGYNEQFF

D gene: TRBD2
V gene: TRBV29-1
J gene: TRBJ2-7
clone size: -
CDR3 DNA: TGCAGCGTTGGGGGACTAGCGGATCAGGTTCGGGGGCAGTACTTC
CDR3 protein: CSVGGLADQVRGQYF

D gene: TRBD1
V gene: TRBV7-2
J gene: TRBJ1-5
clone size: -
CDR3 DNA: TGTGCCAGCAGCTTAAATGACAGGGGGCGGAATCAGCCCCAGCATTTT
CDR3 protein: CASSLNDRGRNQPQHF

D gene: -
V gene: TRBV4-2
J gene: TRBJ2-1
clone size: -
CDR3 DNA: TGTGCCAGCAGCCAAGGGCCGGAGTCCTGCAATGAACAGTTCTTC
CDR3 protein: CASSQGPESCNEQFF

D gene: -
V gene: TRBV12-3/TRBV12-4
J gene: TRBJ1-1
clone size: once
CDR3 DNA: TGTCCCAGCAGTTTATCGGACCTCACTGAAGCTTTCTTT
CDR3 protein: CPSSLSDLTEAFF

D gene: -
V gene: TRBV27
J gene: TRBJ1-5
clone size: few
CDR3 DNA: TGTGCCAGCAGTTTGAGGGGTCTGAGCGGGTATAGCAATCAGCCCCAGCATTTT
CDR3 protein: CASSLRGLSGYSNQPQHF

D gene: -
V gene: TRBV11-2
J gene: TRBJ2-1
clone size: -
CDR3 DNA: TGTACCAGCAGCTACGTGGCAGCGTACAATGAGCAGTTCTTC
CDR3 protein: CTSSYVAAYNEQFF

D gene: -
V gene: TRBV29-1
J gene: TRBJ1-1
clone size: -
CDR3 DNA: TGCAGCGTTGAGGGGGGGAACGCTGAGGCTTTCTTT
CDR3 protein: CSVEGGNAEAFF

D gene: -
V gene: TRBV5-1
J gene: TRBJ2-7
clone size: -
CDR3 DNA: TGCGCCAGCAACTTGGAGGGGCTGGGCGAGCAGTACTTC
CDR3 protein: CASNLEGLGEQYF

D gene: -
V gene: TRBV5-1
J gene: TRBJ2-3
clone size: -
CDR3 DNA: TGCGCCAGCAGCTCGGGGGTAGGAGTTAGAAGCACAGATACGCAGTATTTT
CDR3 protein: CASSSGVGVRSTDTQYF

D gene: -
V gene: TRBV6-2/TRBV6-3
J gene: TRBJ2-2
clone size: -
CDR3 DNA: TGTGCCAGCAGTTGGACGAAGGTGAACACCGGGGAACTGTTTTTT
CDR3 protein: CASSWTKVNTGELFF

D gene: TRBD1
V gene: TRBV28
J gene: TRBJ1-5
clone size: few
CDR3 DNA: TGTGCCAGCACCTCCTACGGGACAGGGGACGATCAGCCCCAGCATTTT
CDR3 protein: CASTSYGTGDDQPQHF

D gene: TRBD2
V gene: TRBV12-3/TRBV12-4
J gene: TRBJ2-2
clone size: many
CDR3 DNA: TGTGCCAGCCGTTCGGGGGGGCGCAGCGTCGGGGAGCTGTTTTTT
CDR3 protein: CASRSGGRSVGELFF

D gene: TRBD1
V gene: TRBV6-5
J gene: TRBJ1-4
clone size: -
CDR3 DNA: TGTGCCAGCAGTCACTCGCCCGGGACAGGGGGTGAAAAACTGTTTTTC
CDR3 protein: CASSHSPGTGGEKLFF

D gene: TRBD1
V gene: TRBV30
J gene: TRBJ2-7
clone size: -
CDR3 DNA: TGTGCCTGGCGTTTCTTCTACCGGGACAGCTCCTACGAGCAGTACTTC
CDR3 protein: CAWRFFYRDSSYEQYF

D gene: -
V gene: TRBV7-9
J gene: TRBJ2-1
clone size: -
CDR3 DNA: TGTGCCGGAGGGGAGAGCTCCTACAATGAGCAGTTCTTC
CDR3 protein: CAGGESSYNEQFF

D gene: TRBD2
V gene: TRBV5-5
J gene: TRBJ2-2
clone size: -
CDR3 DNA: TGTGCCAGCAGCCCACTCCCTGCGGGGGGACGGAGCACCGGGGAGCTGTTTTTT
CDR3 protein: CASSPLPAGGRSTGELFF

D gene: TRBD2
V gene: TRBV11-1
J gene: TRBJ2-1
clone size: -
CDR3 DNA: TGTGCCAGCGGCTCATGGACTAGCGGATTTAATGAGCAGTTCTTC
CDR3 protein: CASGSWTSGFNEQFF

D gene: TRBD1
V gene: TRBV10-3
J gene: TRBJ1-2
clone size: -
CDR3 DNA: TGTGTCATCAGTGACACAGGGGGCGACTATGGCTACACCTTC
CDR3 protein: CVISDTGGDYGYTF

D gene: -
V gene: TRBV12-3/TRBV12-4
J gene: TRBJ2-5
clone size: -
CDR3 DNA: TGTGCCAGCAGTTTAGCAGGGACAGAGACCCAGTACTTC
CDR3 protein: CASSLAGTETQYF

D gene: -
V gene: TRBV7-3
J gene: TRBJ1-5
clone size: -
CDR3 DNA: TGTGCCAGCTGCTTACGCCAGACCTTTAGCAATCAGCCCCAGCAGTTT
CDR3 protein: CASCLRQTFSNQPQQF

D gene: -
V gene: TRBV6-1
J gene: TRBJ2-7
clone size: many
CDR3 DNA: TGTGCCAGCAGTGAAGTCGGCTACGAGCAGTACTTC
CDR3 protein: CASSEVGYEQYF

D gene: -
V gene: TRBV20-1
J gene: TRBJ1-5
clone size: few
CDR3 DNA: TGCAGTGCAGGGGCGGGTTTCAATCAGCCCCAGCATTTT
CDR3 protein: CSAGAGFNQPQHF

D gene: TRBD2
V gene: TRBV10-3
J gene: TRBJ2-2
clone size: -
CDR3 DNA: TGTGCCATCAGAAGGACTAGCGGGAGGGTCTCCACCGGGGAGCTGTTTTTT
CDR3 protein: CAIRRTSGRVSTGELFF

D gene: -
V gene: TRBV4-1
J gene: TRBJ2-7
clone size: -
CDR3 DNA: TGCGCCAGCAGCCAGCTTCTTCTTGCCCTACCGGACAAACCTGGTTCCTACGACCAGTACTTC
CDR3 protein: CASSQLLLALPDKPGSYDQYF